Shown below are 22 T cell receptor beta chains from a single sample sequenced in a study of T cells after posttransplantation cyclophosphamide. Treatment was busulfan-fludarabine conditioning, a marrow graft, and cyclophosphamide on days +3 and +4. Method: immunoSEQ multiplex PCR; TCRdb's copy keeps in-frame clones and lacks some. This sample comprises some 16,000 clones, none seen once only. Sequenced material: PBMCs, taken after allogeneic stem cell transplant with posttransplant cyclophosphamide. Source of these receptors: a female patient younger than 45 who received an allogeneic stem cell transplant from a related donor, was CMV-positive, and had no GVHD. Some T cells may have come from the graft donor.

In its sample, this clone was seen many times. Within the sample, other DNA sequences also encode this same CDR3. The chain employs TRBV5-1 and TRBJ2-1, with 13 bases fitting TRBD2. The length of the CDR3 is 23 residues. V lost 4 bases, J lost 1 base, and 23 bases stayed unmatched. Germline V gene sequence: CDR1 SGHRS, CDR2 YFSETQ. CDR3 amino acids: CASSGPPRELAGGPSESYNEQFF. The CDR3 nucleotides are TGCGCCAGCAGCGGGCCCCCCAGGGAACTAGCGGGAGGGCCCTCTGAATCCTACAATGAGCAGTTCTTC.

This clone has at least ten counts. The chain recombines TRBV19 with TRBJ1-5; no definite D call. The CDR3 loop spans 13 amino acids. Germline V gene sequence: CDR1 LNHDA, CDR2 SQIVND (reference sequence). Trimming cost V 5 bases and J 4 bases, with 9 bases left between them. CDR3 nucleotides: TGTGCCAGTAGTTTCGACGGGAATCAGCCCCAGCATTTT. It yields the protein CASSFDGNQPQHF.

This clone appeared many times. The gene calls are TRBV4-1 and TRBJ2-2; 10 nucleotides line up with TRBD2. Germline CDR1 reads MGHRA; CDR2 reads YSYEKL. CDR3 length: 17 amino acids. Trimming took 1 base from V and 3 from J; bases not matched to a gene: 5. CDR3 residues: CASSQVEREGYTGELFF. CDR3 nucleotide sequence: TGCGCCAGCAGCCAAGTCGAGCGGGAGGGTTACACCGGGGAGCTGTTTTTT.

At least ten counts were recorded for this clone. CDR3 in amino acids: CASRTAGTTGANVLTF. CDR3 DNA: TGTGCCAGCAGAACTGCAGGGACAACTGGGGCCAACGTCCTGACTTTC. The J gene is TRBJ2-6, the V gene TRBV28; tentative D call: TRBD1 (6 bases). The germline V gene has CDR1 MDHEN and CDR2 SYDVKM. CDR3 length: 16 amino acids. The V gene lost 6 bases and the J gene lost 2 bases, with 14 bases spanning the gap. Full variable domain (rest looked up from reference TRBV28 and TRBJ2-6): DVKVTQSSRYLVKRTGEKVFLECVQDMDHENMFWYRQDPGLGLRLIYFSYDVKMKEKGDIPEGYSVSREKKERFSLILESASTNQTSMYLCASRTAGTTGANVLTFGAGSRLTVL.

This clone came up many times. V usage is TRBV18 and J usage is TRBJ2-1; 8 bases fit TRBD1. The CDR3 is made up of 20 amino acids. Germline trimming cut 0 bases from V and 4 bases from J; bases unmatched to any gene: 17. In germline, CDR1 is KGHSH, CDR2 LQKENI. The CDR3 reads CASSPPTEQGVVFFYNEQFF. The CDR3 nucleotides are TGTGCCAGCTCACCACCGACCGAACAGGGGGTCGTCTTCTTTTACAATGAGCAGTTCTTC.

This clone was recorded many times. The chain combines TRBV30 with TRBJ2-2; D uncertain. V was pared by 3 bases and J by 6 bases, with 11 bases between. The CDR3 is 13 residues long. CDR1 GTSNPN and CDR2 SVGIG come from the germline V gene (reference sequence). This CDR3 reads CAWRKSGAGELFF. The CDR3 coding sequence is TGTGCCTGGAGGAAAAGTGGAGCCGGGGAGCTGTTTTTT.

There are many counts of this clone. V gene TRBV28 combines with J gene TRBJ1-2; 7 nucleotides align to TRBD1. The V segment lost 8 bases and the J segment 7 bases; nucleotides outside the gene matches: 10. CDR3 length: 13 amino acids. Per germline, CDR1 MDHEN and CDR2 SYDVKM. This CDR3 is CASSRQQGTGYTF. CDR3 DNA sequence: TGTGCCAGCTCTCGGCAACAGGGGACTGGCTACACCTTC.

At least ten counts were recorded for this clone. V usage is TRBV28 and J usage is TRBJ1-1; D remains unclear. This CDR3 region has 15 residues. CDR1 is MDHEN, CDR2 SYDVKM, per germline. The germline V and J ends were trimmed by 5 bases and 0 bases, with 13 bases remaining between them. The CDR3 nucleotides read TGTGCCAGCAGTCACGATCGAGGGATGAACACTGAAGCTTTCTTT. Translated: CASSHDRGMNTEAFF. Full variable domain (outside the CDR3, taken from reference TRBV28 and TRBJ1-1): DVKVTQSSRYLVKRTGEKVFLECVQDMDHENMFWYRQDPGLGLRLIYFSYDVKMKEKGDIPEGYSVSREKKERFSLILESASTNQTSMYLCASSHDRGMNTEAFFGQGTRLTVV.

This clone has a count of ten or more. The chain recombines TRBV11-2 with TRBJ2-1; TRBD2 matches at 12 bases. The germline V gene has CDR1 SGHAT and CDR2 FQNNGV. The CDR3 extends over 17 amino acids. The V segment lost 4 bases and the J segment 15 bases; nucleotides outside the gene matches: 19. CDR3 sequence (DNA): TGTGCCAGCAGCTCCAACCGTCTAGCGGGAGGGCCGGGGAGGGGGTTCTTC. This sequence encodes CASSSNRLAGGPGRGFF.

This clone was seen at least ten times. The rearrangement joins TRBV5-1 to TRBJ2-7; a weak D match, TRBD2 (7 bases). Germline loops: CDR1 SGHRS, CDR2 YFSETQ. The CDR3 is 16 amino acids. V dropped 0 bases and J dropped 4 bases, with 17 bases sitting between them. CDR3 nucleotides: TGCGCCAGCAGCTTGGCGGGGGGCACTCTAGGGTACGAGCAGTACTTC. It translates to CASSLAGGTLGYEQYF.

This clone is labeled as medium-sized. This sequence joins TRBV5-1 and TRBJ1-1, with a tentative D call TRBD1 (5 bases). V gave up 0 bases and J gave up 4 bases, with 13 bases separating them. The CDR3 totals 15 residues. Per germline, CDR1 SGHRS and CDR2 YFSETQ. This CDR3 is CASSLEGLGGTEAFF. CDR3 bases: TGCGCCAGCAGCTTGGAGGGCTTGGGGGGCACTGAAGCTTTCTTT.

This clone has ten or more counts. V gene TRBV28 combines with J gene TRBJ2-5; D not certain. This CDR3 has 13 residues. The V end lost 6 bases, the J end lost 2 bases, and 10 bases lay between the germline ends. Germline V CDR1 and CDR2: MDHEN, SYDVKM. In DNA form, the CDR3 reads TGTGCCAGCAGCCATGGGCTACAAGAGACCCAGTACTTC. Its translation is CASSHGLQETQYF.

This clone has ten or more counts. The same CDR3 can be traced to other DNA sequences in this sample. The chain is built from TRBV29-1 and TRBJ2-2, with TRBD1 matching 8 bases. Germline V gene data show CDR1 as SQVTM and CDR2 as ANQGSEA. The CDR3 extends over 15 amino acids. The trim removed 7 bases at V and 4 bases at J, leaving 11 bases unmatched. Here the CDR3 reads CSANGAGGSTGELFF. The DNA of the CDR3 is TGCAGCGCAAACGGGGCAGGGGGCAGCACCGGGGAGCTGTTTTTT.

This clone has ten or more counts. CDR3 region: CASRGTSGSAGELFF. The CDR3, as DNA: TGTGCCAGCAGGGGGACTAGCGGGAGTGCCGGGGAGCTGTTTTTT. V gene TRBV2 combines with J gene TRBJ2-2, with 14 positions matching TRBD2. This CDR3 has 15 amino acids. The J segment lost 6 bases and the V segment lost 6 bases, leaving 3 bases of the junction unmatched. The germline V gene has CDR1 SNHLY and CDR2 FYNNEI.

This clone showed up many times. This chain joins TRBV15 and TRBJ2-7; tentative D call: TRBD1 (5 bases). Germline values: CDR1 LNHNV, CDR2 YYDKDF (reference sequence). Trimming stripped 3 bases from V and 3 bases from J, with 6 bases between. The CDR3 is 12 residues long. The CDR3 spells CATSSDSYEQYF. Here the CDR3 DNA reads TGTGCCACCAGCAGTGACAGCTACGAGCAGTACTTC. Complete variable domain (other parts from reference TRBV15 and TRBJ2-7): DAMVIQNPRYQVTQFGKPVTLSCSQTLNHNVMYWYQQKSSQAPKLLFHYYDKDFNNEADTPDNFQSRRPNTSFCFLDIRSPGLGDTAMYLCATSSDSYEQYFGPGTRLTVT.

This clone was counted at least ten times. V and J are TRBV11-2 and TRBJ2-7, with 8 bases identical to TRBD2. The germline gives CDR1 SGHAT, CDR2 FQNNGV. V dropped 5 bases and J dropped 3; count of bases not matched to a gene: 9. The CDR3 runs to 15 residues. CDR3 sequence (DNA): TGTGCCAGCAGCCCGGAGAGCGGGAGAGGCTACGAGCAGTACTTC. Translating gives CASSPESGRGYEQYF.

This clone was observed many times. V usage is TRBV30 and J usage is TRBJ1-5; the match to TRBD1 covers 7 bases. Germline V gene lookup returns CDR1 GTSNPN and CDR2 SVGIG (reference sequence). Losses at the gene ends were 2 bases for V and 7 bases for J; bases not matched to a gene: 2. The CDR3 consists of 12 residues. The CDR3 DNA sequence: TGTGCCTGGAGTCTGACAGGGCAGCCCCAGCATTTT. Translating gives CAWSLTGQPQHF.

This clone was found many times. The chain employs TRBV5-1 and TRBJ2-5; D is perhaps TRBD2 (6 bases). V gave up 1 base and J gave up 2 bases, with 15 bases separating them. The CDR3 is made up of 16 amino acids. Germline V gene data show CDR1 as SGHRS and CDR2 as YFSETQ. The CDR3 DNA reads TGCGCCAGCAGCTTGATGGGTAGCGGTAATCAAGAGACCCAGTACTTC. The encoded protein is CASSLMGSGNQETQYF.

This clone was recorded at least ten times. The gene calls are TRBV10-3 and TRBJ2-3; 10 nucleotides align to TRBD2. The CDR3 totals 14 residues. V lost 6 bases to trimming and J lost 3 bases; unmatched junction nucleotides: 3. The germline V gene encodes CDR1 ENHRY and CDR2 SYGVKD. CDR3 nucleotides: TGTGCCATCAGGAGCGGGAGGGGAACAGATACGCAGTATTTT. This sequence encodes CAIRSGRGTDTQYF.

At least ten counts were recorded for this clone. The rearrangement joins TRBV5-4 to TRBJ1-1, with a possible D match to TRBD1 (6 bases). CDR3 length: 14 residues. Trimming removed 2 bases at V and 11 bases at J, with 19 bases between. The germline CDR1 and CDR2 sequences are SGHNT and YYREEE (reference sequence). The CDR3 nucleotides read TGTGCCAGCAGCTTATCTACAGGGCGTTCGTTGGCTTTCTTT. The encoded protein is CASSLSTGRSLAFF.

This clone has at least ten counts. The CDR3 DNA is TGTGCCAGCAGTGAATCCTTAAGGGGACAGGGAGCTGGAAACACCATATATTTT. It specifies CASSESLRGQGAGNTIYF. V gene TRBV6-1 combines with J gene TRBJ1-3; the match to TRBD1 covers 9 bases. This CDR3 comprises 18 residues. J gave up 2 bases and V 2 bases, and 10 bases lay outside the gene matches. The germline V gene encodes CDR1 MNHNS and CDR2 SASEGT.

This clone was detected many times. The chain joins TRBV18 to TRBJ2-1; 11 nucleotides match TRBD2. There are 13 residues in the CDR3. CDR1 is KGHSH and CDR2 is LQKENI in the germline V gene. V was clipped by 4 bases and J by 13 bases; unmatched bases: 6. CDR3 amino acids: CASSLGTSGAQFF. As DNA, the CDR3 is TGTGCCAGCTCACTAGGGACTAGCGGTGCACAGTTCTTC.